Sequencing of this T cell receptor (beta chain) was carried out in a study of blood T cell repertoires in COVID-19. Original data processing: By means of reference gene primer amplification, nucleated cell counts were estimated. The repertoire was sequenced with immunoSEQ multiplex PCR; TCRdb's copy has only in-frame clones and lacks some. V, J and clone size derive from that table, while D and trimming were established from the DNA sequence. The repertoire holds roughly 75,000 clones, with 86% as singletons. Seattle patients were enrolled while actively infected and followed longitudinally. Trimming removed 4 bases from V and 5 bases from J; junction bases left unmatched: 3. The CDR3 covers 13 residues.

The TCR originated in a man aged 80 or over with COVID-19, enrolled during active disease. The rearrangement joins TRBV12-3 or TRBV12-4 to TRBJ1-2, with 8 bases lining up with TRBD1. Sequenced input: peripheral blood. CDR3 residues: CASSSTGEYGYTF. CDR3 in DNA: TGTGCCAGCAGTTCGACAGGGGAGTATGGCTACACCTTC.